The 7 T cell receptor beta chains reported below all come from one sample, sequenced in a study of radiation and T cells in renal cell carcinoma. Libraries were prepared by immunoSEQ multiplex PCR; TCRdb keeps only in-frame clonotypes and omits some of them. The repertoire holds 130,000 to 150,000 clones, with about 88% as singletons. Time point noted: blood 4 weeks post-SBRT, at nephrectomy. Described treatment: 15 Gy SBRT to primary tumor, nephrectomy 4 weeks later. The sequences come from blood, collected from a patient whose treatment included radiotherapy and nephrectomy. The source is a woman between 45 and 60 years old with renal cell carcinoma.

The chain combines TRBV4-2 with TRBJ1-1; 7 bases align to TRBD1. This CDR3 contains 16 residues. The V gene end was trimmed by 0 bases and the J gene end by 1 base; junction bases not matched to a gene: 5. Looked up from germline, CDR1 is LGHNA and CDR2 is YNFKEQ. The CDR3 loop is CASSQDRDRGNTEAFF. DNA of the CDR3: TGTGCCAGCAGCCAAGATAGGGACAGAGGGAACACTGAAGCTTTCTTT.

This clone was counted a single time. The gene calls are TRBV7-2 and TRBJ2-7, with 12 bases aligning to TRBD2. From germline, CDR1 is SGHTA and CDR2 FQGNSA. Trimming at V came to 8 bases and at J to 7 bases, leaving 12 bases not matched to a gene. CDR3 length: 15 amino acids. Written as DNA, the CDR3 is TGTGCCAGCGCCCCTGACGGACTAGCGGGATTAGAGCAGTACTTC. Amino acid sequence: CASAPDGLAGLEQYF.

This rearrangement joins TRBV2 to TRBJ2-1; D unclear. The CDR3 runs 15 residues. Trimming took off 6 bases at V and 0 bases at J, with 12 bases between the two ends. The germline V gene has CDR1 SNHLY and CDR2 FYNNEI. CDR3 nucleotides: TGTGCCAGCAGGTCCGACATTAGCTCCTACAATGAGCAGTTCTTC. Translation gives CASRSDISSYNEQFF.

The rearrangement uses TRBV21-1 and TRBJ2-5; the D segment call TRBD1 is taken from the table without a DNA check. TRBV21-1 is a pseudogene locus. The CDR3 has 16 residues. The CDR3 is CASSKAGTGYIETQYF. CDR3 sequence (DNA): TGTGCCAGCAGCAAAGCGGGGACAGGGTACATAGAGACCCAGTACTTC.

This chain joins TRBV6-4 and TRBJ2-3; D is perhaps TRBD2 (6 bases). The germline CDR1 and CDR2 sequences are MRHNA and SNTAGT. The CDR3 runs 13 residues. Between the trimmed V and J ends, which lost 10 bases and 6 bases, there was a span of 17 bases. The DNA for the CDR3 is TGTGCCATCCTTGGGAGGTCCCCCGATACGCAGTATTTT. Residues: CAILGRSPDTQYF.

This chain joins TRBV14 and TRBJ1-5; no definite D call. CDR1 and CDR2 (germline): SGHDN, FVKESK. Trimming pared 0 bases from V and 0 bases from J, leaving 9 bases between. The CDR3 loop spans 16 amino acids. CDR3 sequence reads: CASSQETVYSNQPQHF. For the CDR3, the DNA is TGTGCCAGCAGCCAAGAGACGGTGTATAGCAATCAGCCCCAGCATTTT.

The V call is TRBV4-3, the J call TRBJ2-7, with D unresolved. The CDR3 extends over 13 amino acids. V gave up 5 bases and J gave up 6 bases, with 14 bases separating them. The germline V gene has CDR1 LGHNA and CDR2 YSLEER. This CDR3 is CASSTRRRTEQYF. The CDR3 DNA reads TGCGCCAGCAGCACCCGCCGTAGGACCGAGCAGTACTTC.